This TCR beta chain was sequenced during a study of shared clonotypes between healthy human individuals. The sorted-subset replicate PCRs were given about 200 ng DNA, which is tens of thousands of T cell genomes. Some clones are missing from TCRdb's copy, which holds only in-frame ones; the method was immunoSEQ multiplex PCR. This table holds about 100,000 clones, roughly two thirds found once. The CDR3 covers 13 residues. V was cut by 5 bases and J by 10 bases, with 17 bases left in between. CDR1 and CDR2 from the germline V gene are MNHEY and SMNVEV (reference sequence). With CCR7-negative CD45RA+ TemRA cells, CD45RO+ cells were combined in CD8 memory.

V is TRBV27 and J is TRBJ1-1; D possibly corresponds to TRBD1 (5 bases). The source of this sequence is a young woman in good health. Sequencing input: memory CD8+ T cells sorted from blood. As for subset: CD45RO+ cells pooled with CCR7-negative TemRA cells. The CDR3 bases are TGTGCCAGCAGTCCGATCATACAGGTTAGAGCTTTCTTT. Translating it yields CASSPIIQVRAFF.